The table lists the clone carrying this TCR beta chain with many counts. TCRdb re-called the 5' RACE reads through MiXCR, storing one row per CDR3 protein. The repertoire includes 260,000 or so distinct CDR3 sequences, 7% to 8.5% of them detected once, and roughly 5.4% sits in the top ten. The record originates from a study of identical twins. Trimming pared 1 base from V and 2 bases from J, leaving 9 bases between. This CDR3 has 14 amino acids. CDR1 SGHRS and CDR2 YFSETQ come from the germline V gene. These data were also filed under a second study, of yellow fever vaccine responses in identical twins.

This TCR was recovered from a young woman in good health. The sequencing input was CD8+ T cells sorted from blood. The V call is TRBV5-1, the J call TRBJ1-1, with D unclear. In DNA, the CDR3 is TGCGCCAGCAGCTTGACCGACCCCAACACTGAAGCTTTCTTT. The encoded protein is CASSLTDPNTEAFF.